This T cell receptor beta chain was sequenced in a study of T cells in Graves' hyperthyroidism and ophthalmopathy. This CDR3 region has 17 residues. Germline V lookup: CDR1 ENHRY, CDR2 SYGVKD. V gave up 6 bases and J gave up 1 base; unmatched junction bases: 7. Amplification targeted TCR beta CDR3 regions from RNA transcripts. The HTBI primer set was used in a first-round RT-PCR of the TCR CDR3. TCRdb itself ran the multiplex PCR reads through MiXCR, one entry per CDR3 protein. This table has about 710,000 distinct CDR3 sequences, approximately 16% appearing once. Sequenced sample: blood. This clonotype was obtained from a man between 18 and 29 years old with Graves' hyperthyroidism. The rearrangement links TRBV10-3 to TRBJ2-7, with 15 bases fitting TRBD2. The CDR3 protein is CAIRPGLAGGRSYEQYF. The CDR3 region has the DNA TGTGCCATCAGACCGGGACTAGCGGGAGGAAGGTCCTACGAGCAGTACTTC.